A single sample is the source of the 21 T cell receptor beta chains below, sequenced in a study of blood T cell repertoires in COVID-19. Generated by immunoSEQ multiplex PCR, the TCRdb table keeps only in-frame clones and is missing some. The table records approximately 88,000 clones, more than 70% of them present only once. What was sequenced was peripheral blood. The source is a woman aged 70 to 79 with acute or convalescent COVID-19.

The rearrangement uses TRBV11-2 and TRBJ1-3; TRBD1 might be the D (5 bases). V dropped 1 base and J dropped 1 base, with 11 bases sitting between them. Germline V gene data show CDR1 as SGHAT and CDR2 as FQNNGV. This CDR3 has 16 amino acids. DNA of the CDR3: TGTGCCAGCAGCTTAGCTAGGGGAGGGTCTGGAAACACCATATATTTT. Translation: CASSLARGGSGNTIYF.

This clone was seen just once. The chain couples TRBV19 to TRBJ1-5; D might be TRBD1 (6 bases). V was clipped by 7 bases and J by 0 bases, with 13 bases between them. The germline CDR1 and CDR2 sequences are LNHDA and SQIVND (reference sequence). This CDR3 comprises 15 residues. The CDR3 bases are TGTGCCAGTAAGGGGGATAACTATAGCAATCAGCCCCAGCATTTT. Translating gives CASKGDNYSNQPQHF.

J is TRBJ1-5 and V is TRBV10-1; 8 positions agree with TRBD1. The CDR3 extends over 17 amino acids. With V trimmed by 6 bases and J by 4 bases, 14 bases remained unmatched. CDR1 WNHNN and CDR2 SYGVQD come from the germline V gene (reference sequence). The CDR3 is CASRRGVGTGLNQPQHF. The CDR3 DNA is TGCGCCAGCAGGAGGGGTGTGGGGACAGGACTGAATCAGCCCCAGCATTTT.

The rearrangement uses TRBV2 and TRBJ1-5; 7 nucleotides agree with TRBD1. This CDR3 spans 14 amino acids. Germline loops: CDR1 SNHLY, CDR2 FYNNEI. With V trimmed by 4 bases and J by 3 bases, 3 bases remained unmatched. CDR3 residues: CASSAGGDNQPQHF. The CDR3 DNA is TGTGCCAGCAGTGCAGGGGGAGACAATCAGCCCCAGCATTTT.

The chain uses TRBV9 and TRBJ1-2; 7 bases agree with TRBD1. CDR1 and CDR2 (germline): SGDLS, YYNGEE. The V gene end was trimmed by 0 bases and the J gene end by 8 bases; junction bases not matched to a gene: 13. The CDR3 spans 16 residues. The CDR3 sequence is CASSVGAGGKGEGYTF. CDR3 DNA sequence: TGTGCCAGCAGCGTAGGGGCAGGGGGGAAGGGCGAAGGCTACACCTTC. The variable domain in full, completed from reference TRBV9 and TRBJ1-2, reads DSGVTQTPKHLITATGQRVTLRCSPRSGDLSVYWYQQSLDQGLQFLIQYYNGEERAKGNILERFSAQQFPDLHSELNLSSLELGDSALYFCASSVGAGGKGEGYTFGSGTRLTVV.

The chain links TRBV28 to TRBJ2-2; TRBD1 matches 8 bases. The CDR3 length is 16 residues. The germline V gene has CDR1 MDHEN and CDR2 SYDVKM. Losses at the gene ends were 3 bases for V and 9 bases for J; bases not matched to a gene: 12. The CDR3 bases are TGTGCCAGCAGTTTGTCCTCCGGGACAGGCAAGAGGGAGCTGTTTTTT. Its protein is CASSLSSGTGKRELFF.

CDR3 sequence (DNA): TGTGCCAGCAGCATGGGGATAGTCGGGGGAACGCAGTATTTT. It translates to CASSMGIVGGTQYF. This chain joins TRBV11-2 and TRBJ2-3; D perhaps matches TRBD2 (6 bases). Germline CDR1 SGHAT, CDR2 FQNNGV. Trimming pared 5 bases from V and 9 bases from J, leaving 18 bases between. This CDR3 region has 14 residues.

This chain links TRBV4-1 with TRBJ1-1, with D perhaps TRBD1 (6 bases). The CDR3 length is 15 residues. Trimming shortened V by 0 bases and J by 9 bases, and 17 bases separated the two germline ends. Germline CDR1 reads MGHRA; CDR2 reads YSYEKL. The CDR3 nucleotides are TGCGCCAGCAGCCAAGATCCCCGGACAGTCCTCAAAGCTTTCTTT. Translated, it gives CASSQDPRTVLKAFF.

Turning to this clone: This specimen includes other DNA sequences encoding the same CDR3. The rearrangement joins TRBV10-1 to TRBJ1-1; D remains unclear. The CDR3 covers 14 residues. Trimming removed 0 bases at V and 1 base at J, with 6 bases between. The germline V gene has CDR1 WNHNN and CDR2 SYGVQD (reference sequence). The chain's CDR3 is CASSESRQNTEAFF. The CDR3 DNA is TGCGCCAGCAGTGAGTCCAGGCAGAACACTGAAGCTTTCTTT.

The chain joins TRBV14 to TRBJ2-3; 10 nucleotides line up with TRBD1. CDR1 and CDR2 (germline): SGHDN, FVKESK. V gave up 3 bases and J gave up 3 bases; unmatched junction bases: 6. This CDR3 comprises 16 residues. CDR3 loop: CASSQFWGQGTDTQYF. The CDR3 bases are TGTGCCAGCAGCCAGTTCTGGGGACAGGGGACAGATACGCAGTATTTT.

The chain combines TRBV24-1 with TRBJ2-3; TRBD1 might be the D (5 bases). Per the germline V gene, CDR1 is KGHDR and CDR2 is SFDVKD. V lost 2 bases and J 0 bases, leaving 11 bases between the germline ends. This CDR3 comprises 16 residues. CDR3 nucleotide sequence: TGTGCCACCAGTGATTGGGGCTCCGGTAGCACAGATACGCAGTATTTT. Its protein is CATSDWGSGSTDTQYF.

The chain carries TRBV9 and TRBJ1-1, with 10 bases lining up with TRBD1. Germline V gene data show CDR1 as SGDLS and CDR2 as YYNGEE. The CDR3 is made up of 16 amino acids. Unmatched junction bases numbered 7, after V lost 4 bases and J lost 1 base. The CDR3 nucleotides are TGTGCCAGCAGCCCCCGGACAGGGGGTGAGAACACTGAAGCTTTCTTT. It yields the protein CASSPRTGGENTEAFF.

This clone appeared a few times. The rearrangement joins TRBV11-3 to TRBJ1-2; 7 positions agree with TRBD1. Germline V CDR1 and CDR2: SGHNT, YENEEA. CDR3 length equals 13 residues. The junction had 5 bases not matched to a gene; V was cut back by 5 bases and J by 5 bases. Here the CDR3 reads CASSQGQMYGYTF. The CDR3 coding sequence is TGTGCCAGCAGCCAGGGACAGATGTATGGCTACACCTTC.

The CDR3, as DNA: TGTGCCAGCAGTTCTTTATCGACAGGGTTCGGGCCGCTTACCAATCAGCCCCAGCATTTT. It codes for CASSSLSTGFGPLTNQPQHF. The chain links TRBV27 to TRBJ1-5, with 7 bases fitting TRBD1. V was clipped by 4 bases and J by 3 bases; unmatched bases: 21. This CDR3 is built from 20 residues. Germline lookup yields CDR1 MNHEY and CDR2 SMNVEV (reference sequence).

The gene calls are TRBV10-3 and TRBJ2-1; 11 bases align to TRBD2. With V trimmed by 4 bases and J by 5 bases, 1 base remained unmatched. The length of the CDR3 is 14 residues. Germline V CDR1 and CDR2: ENHRY, SYGVKD. The CDR3 is CAISVAGGNNEQFF. The CDR3 DNA sequence: TGTGCCATCAGTGTAGCGGGGGGGAACAATGAGCAGTTCTTC.

The chain has TRBV7-2 and TRBJ2-3, with TRBD2 matching over 8 bases. The V gene's germline CDR1 is SGHTA and CDR2 FQGNSA. The CDR3 runs to 19 residues. V shed 3 bases, J shed 2 bases, and the junction held 16 bases outside the gene matches. The CDR3 protein is CASSFPRGINGRDTDTQYF. Here the CDR3 DNA reads TGTGCCAGCAGCTTCCCTAGAGGGATCAACGGGAGGGACACAGATACGCAGTATTTT.

This chain connects TRBV11-1 to TRBJ1-1; D gene unclear. V was trimmed by 3 bases and J by 2 bases, leaving 7 bases between them. CDR3 size: 13 residues. The germline V gene encodes CDR1 SGHAT and CDR2 FQDESV (reference sequence). The CDR3 loop is CASSFQLNTEAFF. The DNA of the CDR3 is TGTGCCAGCAGCTTCCAGTTAAACACTGAAGCTTTCTTT. Complete variable domain (other parts from reference TRBV11-1 and TRBJ1-1): EAEVAQSPRYKITEKSQAVAFWCDPISGHATLYWYRQILGQGPELLVQFQDESVVDDSQLPKDRFSAERLKGVDSTLKIQPAELGDSAMYLCASSFQLNTEAFFGQGTRLTVV.

V is TRBV7-9 and J is TRBJ2-1; D perhaps matches TRBD2 (6 bases). The CDR3 has 12 amino acids. V was cut by 5 bases and J by 10 bases, with 12 bases left in between. Germline V gene sequence: CDR1 SEHNR, CDR2 FQNEAQ (reference sequence). The CDR3 DNA sequence: TGTGCCAGCAGCCAAACGGGAGACGAGCAGTTCTTC. This gives the protein CASSQTGDEQFF.

The gene calls are TRBV28 and TRBJ1-5; no reliable D call. In germline, CDR1 is MDHEN, CDR2 SYDVKM. Trimming removed 3 bases from V and 0 bases from J, with 9 bases in between. CDR3 length: 15 residues. This CDR3 reads CASSFHRDSNQPQHF. CDR3 bases: TGTGCCAGCAGTTTCCACCGGGATAGCAATCAGCCCCAGCATTTT.

This chain joins TRBV6-5 and TRBJ2-2, with 7 bases aligning to TRBD1. V lost 2 bases to trimming and J lost 4 bases; unmatched junction nucleotides: 7. The CDR3 length is 16 residues. The germline V gene encodes CDR1 MNHEY and CDR2 SVGAGI. The CDR3 nucleotides are TGTGCCAGCAGTTACGAGGCCGGGACAGTCACCGGGGAGCTGTTTTTT. It specifies CASSYEAGTVTGELFF.

The chain has TRBV13 and TRBJ2-3; no definite D call. Trimming stripped 4 bases from V and 1 base from J, with 9 bases between. Per germline, CDR1 PRHDT and CDR2 FYEKMQ (reference sequence). CDR3 length: 14 amino acids. The CDR3 DNA is TGTGCCAGCAGCTCCGGGTGGCGCACAGATACGCAGTATTTT. Its protein product is CASSSGWRTDTQYF.